These 6 T cell receptor beta chains share one sample of origin, sequenced in a study of cytomegalovirus exposure and HLA in healthy donors. PCR amplification relied on 60 Vbeta primers (plus 13 Jbeta primers). Using immunoSEQ multiplex PCR, the repertoire was profiled, and TCRdb retains in-frame clones only, with some absent. Here the sample spans 200,000 or so clones, about 70% being singletons. Sequencing was performed on PBMCs. The receptor source for this set is a middle-aged man in good health and CMV-seropositive.

The chain links TRBV7-2 to TRBJ2-5; TRBD2 matches at 7 bases. V lost 5 bases, J lost 10 bases, and 16 bases stayed unmatched. This CDR3 has 15 residues. The V gene's germline CDR1 is SGHTA and CDR2 FQGNSA. The CDR3 loop is CASSRRSGAIGDQYF. DNA for the CDR3: TGTGCCAGCAGCCGGCGGAGCGGGGCAATCGGGGACCAGTACTTC.

This rearrangement joins TRBV5-5 to TRBJ1-4; D gene ambiguous. The V end lost 1 base, the J end lost 7 bases, and 17 bases lay between the germline ends. CDR3 length: 16 residues. Germline V gives CDR1 SGHKS, CDR2 YYEKEE (reference sequence). The CDR3 nucleotides read TGTGCCAGCAGCTTGATGCTACAGAGTGAAGTTGAAAAACTGTTTTTT. This translates into CASSLMLQSEVEKLFF.

The rearrangement joins TRBV7-3 to TRBJ2-2; 8 bases are shared with TRBD1. The CDR3 has 15 residues. V dropped 5 bases and J dropped 1; count of bases not matched to a gene: 3. Germline CDR1 SGHTA, CDR2 FQGTGA. The CDR3 loop reads CASSLGTGNTGELFF. Written as DNA, the CDR3 is TGTGCCAGCAGCCTCGGGACAGGGAACACCGGGGAGCTGTTTTTT.

This CDR3 reads CASTPGSSATYEQYF. For the CDR3, the DNA is TGTGCCAGCACCCCAGGTAGTAGCGCAACCTACGAGCAGTACTTC. J is TRBJ2-5 and V is TRBV7-8; tentatively, D is TRBD2 (5 bases). Matching the DNA end better, TRBJ2-7 makes the J call doubtful. CDR3 length: 15 amino acids. Germline assignment: CDR1 SGHVS and CDR2 FQNEAQ.

V gene TRBV9 combines with J gene TRBJ2-3, with a possible D match to TRBD2 (5 bases). CDR1 and CDR2 from the germline V gene are SGDLS and YYNGEE. V lost 5 bases, J lost 2 bases, and 9 bases lay in between. This CDR3 region has 13 residues. The CDR3 protein is CASRGENTDTQYF. CDR3 DNA sequence: TGTGCCAGCAGGGGAGAGAACACAGATACGCAGTATTTT.

The gene calls are TRBV7-8 and TRBJ1-4, with D unclear. Trimming shortened V by 1 base and J by 10 bases, and 13 bases separated the two germline ends. The CDR3 is 14 amino acids. CDR1 is SGHVS and CDR2 is FQNEAQ in the germline V gene. The CDR3 sequence is CASSLVALEGKLFF. The DNA for the CDR3 is TGTGCCAGCAGCTTAGTAGCCCTGGAAGGAAAACTGTTTTTT.